This is a list of T cell receptor beta chains from one sample in a study of CD8 T cells in Susac syndrome. TCRdb passed the immunoSEQ multiplex PCR reads through MiXCR, listing each CDR3 protein once. The profile covers about 160,000 distinct CDR3 sequences, with roughly 93% appearing a single time and just over 0.13% taken by the ten largest. What was sequenced was CD4+ T cells from PBMCs. The receptors derive from a human donor in good health. Each CDR3 is given with its conserved first and last residue. A D gene is named only where the DNA matches it firmly. The size of a clone is reported for some rows only, either as once, few or many, or as a class for expanded clones.

>TRBV12-3/TRBV12-4|TRBD1|TRBJ1-1|NA
TGTGCCAGCAGACAACCCGGACAGGTGAACACTGAAGCTTTCTTT
CASRQPGQVNTEAFF
>TRBV7-2|NA|TRBJ1-2|NA
TGTGCATCGCAGGCAGGGCCTAACTATGGCTACACCTTC
CASQAGPNYGYTF
>TRBV7-2|NA|TRBJ2-5|NA
TGTGCCAGCAGCCTTAACGCACTGGGGGCAGGGGAGACCCAGTACTTC
CASSLNALGAGETQYF
>TRBV6-1|NA|TRBJ1-4|NA
TGTGCCAGCAGTGAAAGTCAGGCTACCTTGGGTAATGAAAAACTGTTTTTT
CASSESQATLGNEKLFF
>TRBV20-1|NA|TRBJ1-2|NA
TGCAGTGCTAGAGATCGAGTCAGGACCGGCTATGGCTACACCTTC
CSARDRVRTGYGYTF
>TRBV19|NA|TRBJ2-3|NA
TGTGCCAGTAGTACCGGCTTCACAGATACGCAGTATTTT
CASSTGFTDTQYF
>TRBV10-3|NA|TRBJ1-2|NA
TGTGCCATCAGTGATCGGGAGGGTTGGGATGGCTACACCTTC
CAISDREGWDGYTF
>TRBV13|NA|TRBJ2-7|NA
TGTGCCAGCAGCTTAAACACAGGGACCGAGCAGTACTTC
CASSLNTGTEQYF
>TRBV13|NA|TRBJ1-3|once
TGTGCCAGCAGCTTGAGAGGGGGAAACACCATATATTTT
CASSLRGGNTIYF
>TRBV2|NA|TRBJ2-2|once
TGTGCCAGCAGTGGGACAACGAACACCGGGGAGCTGTTTTTT
CASSGTTNTGELFF
>TRBV5-1|NA|TRBJ1-2|NA
TGCGCCAGCAGCTTGACCCTCGAGGGGAATGGCTACACCTTC
CASSLTLEGNGYTF
>TRBV25-1|NA|TRBJ2-7|NA
TGTGCCAGCAGTCTCCCCCTTGGGGCTGGGCTGGGCGAGCAGTACTTC
CASSLPLGAGLGEQYF
>TRBV6-1|TRBD1|TRBJ1-3|NA
TGTGCCAGCAGTAAGACGGTGGGACAGGCGGAAGGAAACACCATATATTTT
CASSKTVGQAEGNTIYF
>TRBV7-3|TRBD1|TRBJ1-2|NA
TGTGCCAGCAGCCCATCAGACAGGGGGTTCTATGGCTACACCTTC
CASSPSDRGFYGYTF
>TRBV20-1|NA|TRBJ1-6|NA
TGCAGTGCTCCAGAGGCCGGGGGCAATTCACCCCTCCACTTT
CSAPEAGGNSPLHF
>TRBV29-1|TRBD1|TRBJ1-3|NA
TGCAGCGTTTCTCCGGGACAGGGAAACACCATATATTTT
CSVSPGQGNTIYF
>TRBV7-3|NA|TRBJ2-2|few
TGTGCCAGCAGCTTAACCACCGGGGAGCTGTTTTTT
CASSLTTGELFF
>TRBV3-1|NA|TRBJ1-2|NA
TGTGCCAGCAGCCAAGATAAAATGGGGGAACTTAACTATGGCTACACCTTC
CASSQDKMGELNYGYTF
>TRBV6-6|TRBD1|TRBJ1-1|NA
TGTGCCAGCAGCCGAGGACAGGGAGGGACAACTGAAGCTTTCTTT
CASSRGQGGTTEAFF
>TRBV2|NA|TRBJ2-5|NA
TGTGCCAGCAGTGCAGGGTCAGTACAAGAGACCCAGTACTTC
CASSAGSVQETQYF
>TRBV12-3/TRBV12-4|NA|TRBJ1-5|NA
TGTGCCAGCAGTCGAGAGGTCTCGGGCCAGCCCCAGCATTTT
CASSREVSGQPQHF
>TRBV10-3|NA|TRBJ2-5|NA
TGTGCCATCAGTGACAATGAAGAGACCCAGTACTTC
CAISDNEETQYF
>TRBV6-6|TRBD2|TRBJ2-7|once
TGTGCCAGCAGTTCCTTAGCGGGGGGCCTTCCGTACTTC
CASSSLAGGLPYF
>TRBV7-2|TRBD1|TRBJ1-6|NA
TGTGCCAGCAGCTTCGGGACAGGGATGCCACCCCTCCACTTT
CASSFGTGMPPLHF
>TRBV4-2|TRBD2|TRBJ2-1|NA
TGTGCCAGCAGCCAAGGGACTAGCGGGGGGGCCCTGGGCATGGAGCAGTTCTTC
CASSQGTSGGALGMEQFF
>TRBV23-1|NA|TRBJ1-1|NA
TGCGCCAGCAAACGGGGGGCGAACACTGAAGCTTTCTTT
CASKRGANTEAFF
>TRBV12-3/TRBV12-4|TRBD2|TRBJ2-2|NA
TGTGCCAGCAGCCCCGGGGGGGCCGCGAACACCGGGGAGCTGTTTTTT
CASSPGGAANTGELFF
>TRBV6-6|NA|TRBJ1-5|NA
TGTGCCAGCAGTAGTTCGGGCGATTATCAGCCCCAGCATTTT
CASSSSGDYQPQHF
>TRBV7-6|NA|TRBJ1-1|once
TGTGCCAGCAGCTTAGCTCCGACAGTTAACACTGAAGCTTTCTTT
CASSLAPTVNTEAFF
>TRBV19|NA|TRBJ1-5|NA
TGTGCCAGTAGTATCCCAGGATACCAGCCCCAGCATTTT
CASSIPGYQPQHF
>TRBV4-1|TRBD1|TRBJ2-2|NA
TGCGCCAGCAGCCTCCGGGACAGGATTAACACCGGGGAGCTGTTTTTT
CASSLRDRINTGELFF
>TRBV7-9|NA|TRBJ2-7|NA
TGTGCCAGCAAACCCGAAGGGGGGCTTAACGAGCAGTACTTC
CASKPEGGLNEQYF
>TRBV7-7|NA|TRBJ2-1|NA
TGTGCCAGCAGCCCGCAGGTCGGCAATGAGCAGTTCTTC
CASSPQVGNEQFF
>TRBV5-1|NA|TRBJ1-4|NA
TGCGCCAGCAGTTCTCGGGGGACCGATGAAAAACTGTTTTTT
CASSSRGTDEKLFF
>TRBV7-2|TRBD1|TRBJ1-1|few
TGTGCCAGCAGCCCTGGACAGGGAAGAACTGAAGCTTTCTTT
CASSPGQGRTEAFF
>TRBV7-3|TRBD2|TRBJ2-3|NA
TGTGCCAGCAGCACCCAGGGACTAGCGGGGGGGGATACGCAGTATTTT
CASSTQGLAGGDTQYF
>TRBV7-9|NA|TRBJ2-5|NA
TGTGCCAGCAGCTTAGGGAGTCCGTACCAAGAGACCCAGTACTTC
CASSLGSPYQETQYF
>TRBV2|TRBD2|TRBJ2-5|once
TGTGCCAGCAGTGAACAGCGGGGGGGCCAGGAGACCCAGTACTTC
CASSEQRGGQETQYF
>TRBV6-4|NA|TRBJ1-1|NA
TGTGCCAGCAGTGACTCGTCGACAGGGAACACTGAAGCTTTCTTT
CASSDSSTGNTEAFF
>TRBV20-1|NA|TRBJ1-4|NA
TGCAGTGCTGGGACCCTACCGAATAATGAAAAACTGTTTTTT
CSAGTLPNNEKLFF
>TRBV29-1|NA|TRBJ2-7|few
TGCAGCGTTGTTGGTCTGTACGAGCAGTACTTC
CSVVGLYEQYF
>TRBV20-1|NA|TRBJ1-1|NA
TGCAGTGCGCTGGAGAAGGGAAGGACTGAAGCTTTCTTT
CSALEKGRTEAFF
>TRBV5-1|TRBD2|TRBJ2-5|NA
TGCGCCAGCAGCGAACCGGGAGGGCAGACCCAGTACTTC
CASSEPGGQTQYF
>TRBV2|NA|TRBJ2-4|NA
TGTGCCAGCAGTACAGGGACTCCCCCCGGAAACATTCAGTACTTC
CASSTGTPPGNIQYF
>TRBV7-9|NA|TRBJ1-5|NA
TGTGCCAGCAGCCCAGGGACGGGGGATCAGCCCCAGCATTTT
CASSPGTGDQPQHF
>TRBV18|NA|TRBJ1-2|NA
TGTGCCAGCTCACCAGTACAGGGCGGAGGCTACACCTTC
CASSPVQGGGYTF